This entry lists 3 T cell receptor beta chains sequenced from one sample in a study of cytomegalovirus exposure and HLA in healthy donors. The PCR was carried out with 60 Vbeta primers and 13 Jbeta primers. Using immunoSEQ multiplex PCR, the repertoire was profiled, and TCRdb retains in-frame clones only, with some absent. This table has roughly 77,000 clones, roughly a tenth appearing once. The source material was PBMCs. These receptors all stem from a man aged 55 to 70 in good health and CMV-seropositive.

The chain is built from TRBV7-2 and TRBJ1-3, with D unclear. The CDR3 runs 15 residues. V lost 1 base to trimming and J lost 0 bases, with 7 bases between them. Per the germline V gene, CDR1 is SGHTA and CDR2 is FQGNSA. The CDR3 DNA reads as TGTGCCAGCAGCTTAGAGACATCCTCTGGAAACACCATATATTTT. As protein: CASSLETSSGNTIYF.

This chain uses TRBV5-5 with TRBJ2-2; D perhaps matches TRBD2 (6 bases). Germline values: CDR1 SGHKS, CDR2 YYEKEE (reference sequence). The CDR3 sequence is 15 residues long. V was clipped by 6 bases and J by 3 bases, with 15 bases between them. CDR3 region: CASILTRSDTGELFF. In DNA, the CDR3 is TGTGCCAGCATCCTGACTAGATCCGACACCGGGGAGCTGTTTTTT.

DNA of the CDR3: TGTGCCAGCAGCTTGTTAACAGATACGCAGTATTTT. Translating gives CASSLLTDTQYF. V usage is TRBV13 and J usage is TRBJ2-3; D remains ambiguous. CDR3 length equals 12 residues. Trimming cost V 3 bases and J 3 bases, with 4 bases left between them. CDR1 PRHDT and CDR2 FYEKMQ come from the germline V gene (reference sequence).